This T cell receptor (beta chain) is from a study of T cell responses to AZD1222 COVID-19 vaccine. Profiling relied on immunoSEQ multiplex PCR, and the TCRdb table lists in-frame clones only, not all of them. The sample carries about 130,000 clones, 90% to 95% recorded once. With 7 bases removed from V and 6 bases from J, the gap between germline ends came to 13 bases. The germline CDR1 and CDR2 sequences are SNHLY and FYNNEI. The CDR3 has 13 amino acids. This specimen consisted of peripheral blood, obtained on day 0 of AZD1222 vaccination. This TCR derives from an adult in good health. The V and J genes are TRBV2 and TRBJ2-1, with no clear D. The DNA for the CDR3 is TGTGCCAGCAACTCAGACGGATCCAATGAGCAGTTCTTC. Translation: CASNSDGSNEQFF.